This T cell receptor (beta chain) stems from a study of blood T cell repertoires in COVID-19. Study-level background: The United States, Italy and Spain were the sources of the acute and convalescent COVID-19 samples. T cells, B-cell-depleted T cells, or PBMCs provided the cDNA or gDNA that served as material.

In the source study's methods: By means of reference gene primer amplification, nucleated cell counts were estimated. Profiling relied on immunoSEQ multiplex PCR, and the TCRdb table lists in-frame clones only, not all of them. D and trimming come from the DNA, and the V and J calls and clone size come from that table. The sample records about 97,000 clones, roughly 87% being singletons. Germline assignment: CDR1 SGHRS and CDR2 YFSETQ. V shed 2 bases, J shed 4 bases, and the junction held 2 bases outside the gene matches. The CDR3 totals 14 residues. Sequences were obtained from peripheral blood. This receptor was identified in a man aged 50 or older with active COVID-19. V gene TRBV5-1 combines with J gene TRBJ1-3; 8 nucleotides line up with TRBD1. The CDR3 DNA is TGCGCCAGCAGCTTAGGGACAGGCGGAAACACCATATATTTT. Residues: CASSLGTGGNTIYF.